The rows below give T cell receptor beta chains drawn from one sample of a study of T-cell memory formation after mild COVID-19. TCRdb reprocessed the 5' RACE reads with MiXCR, giving one entry per CDR3 protein. The sample carries about half a million distinct CDR3 sequences, 15% to 20% recorded once. Material for sequencing was PBMCs or a T cell subset sorted from them (not recorded which). Source of these receptors: an adult woman who had mild COVID-19 (a few samples of this study predate the infection). Cell type and time point are not known. Both conserved end residues are part of each CDR3. D genes are given only for firm matches. Clone size is not always given. Where it is, it says once, few, many or a class for expanded clones.

v_gene	j_gene	d_gene	abundance	CDR3aa	CDR3nt
TRBV2	TRBJ2-4	-	-	CASSAQRGATKNIQYF	TGTGCCAGCAGTGCGCAGAGGGGGGCGACCAAAAACATTCAGTACTTC
TRBV5-4	TRBJ2-7	-	-	CASSSAGSYEQYF	TGTGCCAGCAGCTCAGCGGGCTCCTACGAGCAGTACTTC
TRBV6-1	TRBJ2-3	TRBD1	-	CASRARDRDGTDTQYF	TGTGCCAGCAGGGCCCGGGACAGGGACGGCACAGATACGCAGTATTTT
TRBV14	TRBJ2-1	TRBD2	-	CASRLREGFGYEQFF	TGTGCCAGCAGACTCCGGGAGGGATTTGGGTATGAGCAGTTCTTC
TRBV20-1	TRBJ2-7	-	-	CSVSYGRIYEQYF	TGCAGTGTAAGTTATGGAAGGATTTACGAGCAGTACTTC
TRBV7-3	TRBJ1-6	-	-	CASSLTQGTGSPLHF	TGTGCCAGCAGCCTTACCCAGGGTACCGGTTCACCCCTCCACTTT
TRBV5-4	TRBJ2-2	TRBD1	-	CASSRQGVSPGELFF	TGTGCCAGCAGCCGACAGGGAGTTTCCCCCGGGGAGCTGTTTTTT
TRBV7-8	TRBJ2-7	TRBD2	few	CASSPGGRASYEQYF	TGTGCCAGCAGCCCGGGGGGGCGGGCCTCCTACGAGCAGTACTTC
TRBV18	TRBJ1-5	-	-	CASSPRMRRDGQPQHF	TGTGCCAGCTCACCGAGGATGCGGAGGGACGGTCAGCCCCAGCATTTT
TRBV20-1	TRBJ1-2	TRBD1	few	CSAGGTGLDYGYTF	TGCAGTGCCGGAGGGACAGGGCTAGACTATGGCTACACCTTC
TRBV27	TRBJ2-7	-	many	CASSPAGPAAYEQYF	TGTGCCAGCAGCCCCGCAGGGCCCGCCGCCTACGAGCAGTACTTC
TRBV6-5	TRBJ2-4	TRBD1	few	CASSYGQGDIQYF	TGTGCCAGCAGTTACGGACAGGGTGACATTCAGTACTTC
TRBV7-9	TRBJ2-3	-	-	CASSLALGDGYF	TGTGCCAGCAGCTTAGCTCTAGGTGACGGGTATTTT
TRBV7-6	TRBJ2-5	-	-	CASGRRPETQYF	TGTGCCAGCGGGAGGAGGCCAGAGACCCAGTACTTC
TRBV3-1	TRBJ1-1	TRBD1	few	CASSQTGATEAFF	TGTGCCAGCAGCCAGACAGGGGCGACTGAAGCTTTCTTT
TRBV5-1	TRBJ2-1	TRBD2	many	CASSWRLAGGFNEQFF	TGCGCCAGCAGCTGGCGACTAGCGGGGGGCTTCAATGAGCAGTTCTTC
TRBV9	TRBJ1-1	-	-	CASSVAQDTEAFF	TGTGCCAGCAGCGTAGCTCAAGACACTGAAGCTTTCTTT
TRBV20-1	TRBJ2-1	TRBD2	-	CSALGLAGGALSEQFF	TGCAGTGCTCTCGGACTAGCGGGGGGTGCTTTAAGTGAGCAGTTCTTC
TRBV5-1	TRBJ1-1	TRBD1	-	CASSQRQGGTEAFF	TGCGCCAGCAGCCAAAGACAGGGTGGCACTGAAGCTTTCTTT
TRBV10-3	TRBJ1-5	-	-	CAISSSGNQPQHF	TGTGCCATCAGTAGCTCGGGCAATCAGCCCCAGCATTTT
TRBV3-1	TRBJ1-2	-	few	CASSQGRVNYGYTF	TGTGCCAGCAGCCAAGGGAGGGTTAACTATGGCTACACCTTC
TRBV6-6	TRBJ2-4	TRBD2	-	CASSYLAGGVQAKNIQYF	TGTGCCAGCAGTTACTTAGCGGGAGGCGTCCAAGCCAAAAACATTCAGTACTTC
TRBV29-1	TRBJ1-2	-	few	CSVGQQYGYTF	TGCAGCGTAGGACAGCAGTATGGCTACACCTTC
TRBV7-8	TRBJ2-5	-	few	CASSPGRGGFETQYF	TGTGCCAGCAGCCCGGGGAGGGGGGGATTTGAGACCCAGTACTTC
TRBV30	TRBJ2-7	-	-	CAWIRPARPDYEQYF	TGTGCCTGGATACGACCCGCGCGGCCGGACTACGAGCAGTACTTC
TRBV28	TRBJ2-7	-	-	CASSAPSPSSYEQYF	TGTGCCAGCAGTGCGCCTAGCCCGAGCTCCTACGAGCAGTACTTC
TRBV10-3	TRBJ2-1	TRBD2	few	CAISEPGASGGPMNEQFF	TGTGCCATCAGTGAGCCGGGAGCTAGCGGGGGGCCGATGAATGAGCAGTTCTTC